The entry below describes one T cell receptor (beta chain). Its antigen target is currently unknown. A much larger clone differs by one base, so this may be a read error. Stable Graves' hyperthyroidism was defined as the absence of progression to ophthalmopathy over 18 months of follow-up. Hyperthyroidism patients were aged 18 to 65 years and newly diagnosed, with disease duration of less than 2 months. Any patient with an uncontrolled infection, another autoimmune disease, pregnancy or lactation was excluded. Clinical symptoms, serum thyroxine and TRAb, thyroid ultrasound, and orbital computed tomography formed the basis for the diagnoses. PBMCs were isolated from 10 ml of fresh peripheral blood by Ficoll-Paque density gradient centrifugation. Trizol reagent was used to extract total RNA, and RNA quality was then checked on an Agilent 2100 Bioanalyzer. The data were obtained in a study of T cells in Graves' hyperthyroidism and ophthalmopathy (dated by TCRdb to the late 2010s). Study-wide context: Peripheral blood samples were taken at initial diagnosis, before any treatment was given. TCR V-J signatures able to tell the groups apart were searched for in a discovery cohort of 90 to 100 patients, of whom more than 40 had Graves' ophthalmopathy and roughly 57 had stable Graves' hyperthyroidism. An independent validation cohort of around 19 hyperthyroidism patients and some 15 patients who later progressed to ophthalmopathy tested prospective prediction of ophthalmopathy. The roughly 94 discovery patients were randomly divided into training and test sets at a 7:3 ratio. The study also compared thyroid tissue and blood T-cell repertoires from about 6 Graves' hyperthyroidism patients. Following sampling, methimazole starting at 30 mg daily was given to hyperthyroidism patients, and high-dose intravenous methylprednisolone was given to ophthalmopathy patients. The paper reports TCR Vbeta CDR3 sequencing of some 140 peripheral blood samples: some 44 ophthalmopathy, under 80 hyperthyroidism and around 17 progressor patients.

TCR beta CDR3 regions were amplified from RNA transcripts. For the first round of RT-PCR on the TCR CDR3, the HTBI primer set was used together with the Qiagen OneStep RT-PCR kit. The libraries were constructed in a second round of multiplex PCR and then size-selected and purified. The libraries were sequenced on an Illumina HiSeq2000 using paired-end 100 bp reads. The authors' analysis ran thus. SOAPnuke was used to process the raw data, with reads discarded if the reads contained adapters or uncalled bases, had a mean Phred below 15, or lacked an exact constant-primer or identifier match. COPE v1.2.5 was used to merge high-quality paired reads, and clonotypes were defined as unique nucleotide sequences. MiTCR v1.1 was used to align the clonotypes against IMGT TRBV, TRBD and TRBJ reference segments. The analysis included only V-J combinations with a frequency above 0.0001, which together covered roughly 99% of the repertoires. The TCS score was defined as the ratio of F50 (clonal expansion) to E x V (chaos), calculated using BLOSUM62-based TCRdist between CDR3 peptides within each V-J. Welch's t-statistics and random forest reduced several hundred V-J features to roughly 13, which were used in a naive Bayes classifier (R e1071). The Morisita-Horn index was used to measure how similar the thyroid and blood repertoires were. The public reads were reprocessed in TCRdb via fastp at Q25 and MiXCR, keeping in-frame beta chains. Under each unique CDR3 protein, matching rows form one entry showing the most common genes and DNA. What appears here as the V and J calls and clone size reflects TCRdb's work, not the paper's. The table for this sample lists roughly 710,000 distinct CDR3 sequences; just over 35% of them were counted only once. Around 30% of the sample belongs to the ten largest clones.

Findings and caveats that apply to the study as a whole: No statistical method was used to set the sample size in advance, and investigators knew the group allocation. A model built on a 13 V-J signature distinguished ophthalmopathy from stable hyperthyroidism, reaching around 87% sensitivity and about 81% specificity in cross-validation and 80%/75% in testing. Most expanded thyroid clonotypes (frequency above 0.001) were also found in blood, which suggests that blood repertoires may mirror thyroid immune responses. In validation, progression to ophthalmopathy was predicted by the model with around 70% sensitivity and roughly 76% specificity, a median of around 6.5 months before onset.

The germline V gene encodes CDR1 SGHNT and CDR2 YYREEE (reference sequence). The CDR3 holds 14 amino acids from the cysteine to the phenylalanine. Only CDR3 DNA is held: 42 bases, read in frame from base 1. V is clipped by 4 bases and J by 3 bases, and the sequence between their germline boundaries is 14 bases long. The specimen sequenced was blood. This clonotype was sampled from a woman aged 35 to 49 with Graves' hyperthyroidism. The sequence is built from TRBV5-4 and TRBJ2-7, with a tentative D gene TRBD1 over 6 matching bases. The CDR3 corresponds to CASSHTGTRYEQYF. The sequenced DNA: TGTGCCAGCAGCCATACAGGGACCCGCTACGAGCAGTACTTC.